The rows below give T cell receptor beta chains drawn from one sample of a study of vaccination and CD4 T cells after COVID-19. These TCRs' antigens remain unknown. TCRdb ran MiXCR on the PCR reads and lists one entry per CDR3 protein. Of 6,000 to 7,500 distinct CDR3 sequences in the sample, about 49% were seen once. The source material was CD4+ T cells from blood, cultured in vitro. These receptors were collected from a human donor in good health. The CDR3 runs from the conserved cysteine through the conserved F or W. Expanded clones are given a class, and other clones once, few, many or no size at all.

TRBV15,TRBJ2-1,few,CAITAEKPGSYNEQFF
TRBV12-3/TRBV12-4,TRBJ1-5,-,CASSLRQGVNSNQPQHF
TRBV7-9,TRBJ1-2,few,CASSLRQGDYGYTF
TRBV2,TRBJ1-1,-,CASTWMGLQQGLGNEAFF
TRBV24-1,TRBJ2-1,once,CATSDTSGRAIYEQFF
TRBV19,TRBJ1-2,-,CASSTTGPPYGYTF
TRBV6-2/TRBV6-3,TRBJ2-3,few,CASSITKGRLLTDTQYF
TRBV7-8,TRBJ1-5,-,CASSSLAGPQHF
TRBV5-1,TRBJ1-5,-,CASSLDPGYQPQHF
TRBV7-9,TRBJ2-3,few,CASSLRTSGDTDTQYF
TRBV2,TRBJ1-6,few,CASRPIFSGHSPLHF
TRBV6-1,TRBJ1-2,-,CASSSGTGASGGYTF
TRBV7-9,TRBJ1-2,few,CASSLGGWTGDLVGYTF
TRBV20-1,TRBJ2-5,-,CSARDPGTAQETQYF
TRBV6-2/TRBV6-3,TRBJ1-2,-,CASSDRRFYGYTF
TRBV14,TRBJ2-1,-,CASSQVRPRSYNEQFF
TRBV6-2/TRBV6-3,TRBJ1-5,-,CAISGDSNQPQHF
TRBV11-2,TRBJ1-5,large,CASSPRAGGNQPQHF
TRBV2,TRBJ1-4,-,CASREGTGENEKLFF
TRBV7-6,TRBJ1-6,-,CASSLDAGALHF
TRBV7-2,TRBJ2-7,-,CASREDLGVGEQYF
TRBV5-1,TRBJ1-2,few,CASSLRDGGGGYTF
TRBV4-1,TRBJ2-5,-,CASSQESLTSGSGTQYF
TRBV20-1,TRBJ2-3,few,CSARDRAGSVTDTQYF
TRBV28,TRBJ1-3,-,CASSPPGPSSGNTIYF
TRBV28,TRBJ2-3,once,CASSLSQTPDTQYF
TRBV27,TRBJ1-1,-,CASRTLGQGAMNTEAFF
TRBV11-2,TRBJ2-7,-,CASTRSRGPYHEQYF
TRBV19,TRBJ2-5,-,CASSIDLETQYF
TRBV2,TRBJ1-3,-,CASSDLGGSPGNTIYF
TRBV7-2,TRBJ2-5,-,CASSLTEETQYF
TRBV28,TRBJ2-1,-,CASSLGLAGGQNEQFF
TRBV27,TRBJ1-3,once,CASSLSVSGNTIYF
TRBV20-1,TRBJ2-4,-,CSARMAGGTNIQYF
TRBV10-3,TRBJ1-5,-,CAISDGSRDKPQHF
TRBV19,TRBJ1-1,-,CASSSGTGITEAFF
TRBV29-1,TRBJ1-1,few,CSVEALLANTEAFF